These T cell receptor beta chains were read from a single sample in a study of beta chain features in type 1 diabetes. The protocol was immunoSEQ multiplex PCR, while the TCRdb copy is restricted to in-frame clones and leaves out a portion. This table has hundreds of thousands of clones, about 14% appearing once. The source material was naive CD4+ T cells from blood. The receptors were sampled from a man aged 18 to 35 with type 1 diabetes. Both conserved end residues are part of each CDR3. The D gene is left open where the match is weak. Clone size is shown for a subset of rows, as once, few, many or a class of expanded clone.

DNA | CDR3 | D | J | size | V
TGTGCCAGCAGGTCGGGAGGGTACGGCTACACCTTC | CASRSGGYGYTF | . | TRBJ1-2 | . | TRBV9
TGTGCCAGCTCACCACCGTCTAAGGGATGGGAGACCCAGTACTTC | CASSPPSKGWETQYF | . | TRBJ2-5 | . | TRBV18
TGTGCCACCAGCAGAGATTTGGCGGGAGTGGGGGAGACCCAGTACTTC | CATSRDLAGVGETQYF | TRBD2 | TRBJ2-5 | . | TRBV15
TGTGCCAGCAGAATCGAGGGGGTAGCTAACTATGGCTACACCTTC | CASRIEGVANYGYTF | . | TRBJ1-2 | few | TRBV2
TGCGCCAGCAGCGCGGGACAGGGGACCGGGGAGCTGTTTTTT | CASSAGQGTGELFF | TRBD1 | TRBJ2-2 | few | TRBV5-1
TGTGCCAGCAGGCAGGGAGCAGATACGCAGTATTTT | CASRQGADTQYF | . | TRBJ2-3 | few | TRBV7-9
TGTGCCAGCAGTATGTTGACCAGGTTCTATGGCTACACCTTC | CASSMLTRFYGYTF | . | TRBJ1-2 | . | TRBV2
TGTGCCTGGAGAGTTTCTTACTTCACCGGGGAGCTGTTTTTT | CAWRVSYFTGELFF | . | TRBJ2-2 | . | TRBV30
TGTGCCAGCAGCGTAGGAAGCGGCACCGGGGAGCTGTTTTTT | CASSVGSGTGELFF | . | TRBJ2-2 | . | TRBV9
TGTGCCAGCAGTCCTCCGGGACAGTACTACAATGAGCAGTTCTTC | CASSPPGQYYNEQFF | TRBD1 | TRBJ2-1 | few | TRBV2
TGTGCCAGCAGCCAAGACGCCTATGGCTACACCTTC | CASSQDAYGYTF | . | TRBJ1-2 | . | TRBV4-2
TGTGCCAGCAGCTTAGTGGAGACAGGGAACAATGAGCAGTTCTTC | CASSLVETGNNEQFF | TRBD1 | TRBJ2-1 | . | TRBV7-3
TGTGCCTGGAGTCACGGGACAAAGAGCTCCTACGAGCAGTACTTC | CAWSHGTKSSYEQYF | . | TRBJ2-7 | few | TRBV30
TGTGCCTGGAGTGTGGGGGGCGAGCAGTACTTC | CAWSVGGEQYF | . | TRBJ2-7 | . | TRBV30
TGCAGCGTTGCCAGGGCCTACGAGCAGTACTTC | CSVARAYEQYF | . | TRBJ2-7 | . | TRBV29-1
TGCAGCGCCAATAGGGCCTTAAATGAAAAACTGTTTTTT | CSANRALNEKLFF | . | TRBJ1-4 | . | TRBV29-1
TGTGCCAGCTCAGACGGAGTGGGCAATGAGCAGTTCTTC | CASSDGVGNEQFF | . | TRBJ2-1 | few | TRBV18
TGCGCCAGCAGCTTGGGGACAGGGTACAATGAGCAGTTCTTC | CASSLGTGYNEQFF | TRBD1 | TRBJ2-1 | . | TRBV5-1
TGTGCCAGCTCACCGATGCTAGCGGGCACAGATACGCAGTATTTT | CASSPMLAGTDTQYF | TRBD2 | TRBJ2-3 | . | TRBV18
TGCGCCAGCAGCCCCCAAGGACTAGAGGAGACCCAGTACTTC | CASSPQGLEETQYF | TRBD2 | TRBJ2-5 | few | TRBV5-1
TGTGCCAGCTCACCAGCGGGACAGTTCAATCAGCCCCAGCATTTT | CASSPAGQFNQPQHF | TRBD1 | TRBJ1-5 | few | TRBV18
TGTGCCTGCACTGTGACTAGCGGGAACACCGGGGAGCTGTTTTTT | CACTVTSGNTGELFF | TRBD2 | TRBJ2-2 | few | TRBV30
TGTGCCAGCAGTATTCCCCAGGAACTTAACACTGAAGCTTTCTTT | CASSIPQELNTEAFF | . | TRBJ1-1 | few | TRBV28
TGTGCCAGCAGCCAAGTTACCGGAGTGAACACCGGGGAGCTGTTTTTT | CASSQVTGVNTGELFF | . | TRBJ2-2 | few | TRBV14
TGCAGCCTCTTAGGCCGACAGGGGGCCAACACTGAAGCTTTCTTT | CSLLGRQGANTEAFF | TRBD1 | TRBJ1-1 | . | TRBV29-1
TGTGCCAGCAGCTTAGGGGCTAGCGGGAGTGTTGATGAGCAGTTCTTC | CASSLGASGSVDEQFF | TRBD2 | TRBJ2-1 | . | TRBV7-9
TGTGCCAGCACTCGTGGGGCAGGGGGTCACGGCGGGGAGCTGTTTTTT | CASTRGAGGHGGELFF | TRBD1 | TRBJ2-2 | . | TRBV2
TGTGCCATCAGTGAGTCGGCGCTCAGGCGAGGCAACAATGAGCAGTTCTTC | CAISESALRRGNNEQFF | . | TRBJ2-1 | few | TRBV10-3
TGTGCCACCAGCAGAGCTGGCAGGGACTATGGCTACACCTTC | CATSRAGRDYGYTF | . | TRBJ1-2 | few | TRBV15
TGTGCCAGCTCACCACCAACCACCGAGACCCAGTACTTC | CASSPPTTETQYF | . | TRBJ2-5 | . | TRBV18
TGCAGCGCCGAGTCGGGGGCTGGGGTGAACACTGAAGCTTTCTTT | CSAESGAGVNTEAFF | . | TRBJ1-1 | . | TRBV29-1
TGTGCCAGCAGCTTGGGGGGTGGAGAGGCCGGGGAGCTGTTTTTT | CASSLGGGEAGELFF | . | TRBJ2-2 | . | TRBV5-4
TGCGCCAGCAGCCGGACTAGCGGGGCAGATACGCAGTATTTT | CASSRTSGADTQYF | TRBD2 | TRBJ2-3 | few | TRBV5-1
TGTGCCAGCAGCTTAGCGGGACTAGCGGGATCTCCCAATGAGCAGTTCTTC | CASSLAGLAGSPNEQFF | TRBD2 | TRBJ2-1 | few | TRBV11-2
TGTGCCAGCAGCTCGACAGTGTACAATGAGCAGTTCTTC | CASSSTVYNEQFF | . | TRBJ2-1 | . | TRBV7-3
TGCGCCAGCAGTCCCGGGACCCAAGGTTTGGATACGCAGTATTTT | CASSPGTQGLDTQYF | . | TRBJ2-3 | once | TRBV5-1
TGTGCCAGCTCACCACCATCCGGGGAGACCCAGTACTTC | CASSPPSGETQYF | . | TRBJ2-5 | . | TRBV18
TGTGCCAGCAGCCCTCACACAGATACGCAGTATTTT | CASSPHTDTQYF | . | TRBJ2-3 | . | TRBV4-2
TGTGCCAGCAGCCAGACGGATCAGCCCCAGCATTTT | CASSQTDQPQHF | . | TRBJ1-5 | few | TRBV7-9
TGCAGCGTTGTTCGGCAGGGAGGCACAGATACGCAGTATTTT | CSVVRQGGTDTQYF | . | TRBJ2-3 | . | TRBV29-1
TGTGCCATCACCCCGGACGTCAACACCGGGGAGCTGTTTTTT | CAITPDVNTGELFF | . | TRBJ2-2 | . | TRBV10-3
TGTGCCTGGGGCCCTATCGGGGCGGCACCCCTCCACTTT | CAWGPIGAAPLHF | . | TRBJ1-6 | few | TRBV30
TGTGCCAGCATTCTATCCAGGGTGCGCGGGGCCAACGTCCTGACTTTC | CASILSRVRGANVLTF | . | TRBJ2-6 | . | TRBV2